These 12 T cell receptor beta chains originate from one sample sequenced in a study of blood T cell repertoires in COVID-19. Clones were sequenced by immunoSEQ multiplex PCR, and TCRdb holds only the in-frame ones, with some missing. The data contain 45,000 or so clones, around 80% of them singletons. The sample consisted of peripheral blood. Receptors originate from a human donor in a cohort sampled during active COVID-19.

The V gene is TRBV30, the J gene TRBJ2-7; 8 nucleotides agree with TRBD2. Germline values: CDR1 GTSNPN, CDR2 SVGIG (reference sequence). The CDR3 has 16 residues. The junction had 13 bases not matched to a gene; V was cut back by 3 bases and J by 3 bases. CDR3 in DNA: TGTGCCTGGAGAAGTCAGCGGGAGTTGCGCGGCTACGAGCAGTACTTC. Translated, it gives CAWRSQRELRGYEQYF.

On this clone itself: The same CDR3 arises from other DNA sequences in this sample as well. This chain links TRBV7-8 with TRBJ2-1; D might be TRBD1 (5 bases). This CDR3 region has 12 residues. The V and J ends lost 5 bases and 5 bases respectively, with 7 bases between them. The germline CDR1 and CDR2 sequences are SGHVS and FQNEAQ. The CDR3 nucleotides are TGTGCCAGCAGCCCACAGGACAATGAGCAGTTCTTC. It yields the protein CASSPQDNEQFF.

The V gene is TRBV5-4, the J gene TRBJ2-3, with D possibly TRBD2 on 6 matching bases. CDR3 size: 16 residues. Germline assignment: CDR1 SGHNT and CDR2 YYREEE (reference sequence). Trimming removed 4 bases from V and 2 bases from J, with 17 bases in between. CDR3 in amino acids: CASSRRSGSDTDTQYF. For the CDR3, the DNA is TGTGCCAGCAGCCGACGGAGCGGGTCCGACACAGATACGCAGTATTTT.

This clone was observed a single time. J is TRBJ2-1 and V is TRBV11-3, with 10 bases that match TRBD1. CDR1 and CDR2 (germline): SGHNT, YENEEA. The CDR3 is made up of 14 amino acids. The trim removed 5 bases at V and 6 bases at J, leaving 4 bases unmatched. The CDR3 region has the DNA TGTGCCAGCAGCCCTTGGACAGGGGGCAATGAGCAGTTCTTC. As protein: CASSPWTGGNEQFF.

The genes are TRBV2 and TRBJ2-1, with TRBD2 matching over 7 bases. The CDR3 is made up of 14 amino acids. The V gene's germline CDR1 is SNHLY and CDR2 FYNNEI. V shed 8 bases and J 3 bases; nucleotides not matched to a gene: 7. CDR3 DNA: TGTGCCAGCCTCCCTAGCGGAGTCTACAATGAGCAGTTCTTC. This sequence encodes CASLPSGVYNEQFF.

In this sample, this clone turned up a few times. This chain connects TRBV11-3 to TRBJ2-7; D call uncertain. This CDR3 comprises 12 residues. Trimming took off 1 base at V and 7 bases at J, with 8 bases between the two ends. Germline V gene lookup returns CDR1 SGHNT and CDR2 YENEEA. CDR3 in amino acids: CASSLGSREQYF. In DNA form, the CDR3 reads TGTGCCAGCAGCTTAGGTAGCCGGGAGCAGTACTTC.

This chain links TRBV19 with TRBJ1-2; the match to TRBD1 covers 9 bases. The CDR3 is 14 amino acids. Germline V lookup: CDR1 LNHDA, CDR2 SQIVND (reference sequence). Trimming cost V 5 bases and J 10 bases; bases outside gene matches: 11. The CDR3 nucleotides are TGTGCCAGTAGTCCCGACCGGGACAGGGACCACTACACCTTC. This codes for CASSPDRDRDHYTF.

This rearrangement joins TRBV6-6 to TRBJ1-4, with 8 bases identical to TRBD1. CDR1 is MNHNY, CDR2 SVGAGI, per germline (reference sequence). The trim removed 2 bases at V and 4 bases at J, leaving 3 bases unmatched. This CDR3 is built from 15 residues. The CDR3 DNA reads TGTGCCAGCAGTTACAGGGACAGGTTTAATGAAAAACTGTTTTTT. It encodes CASSYRDRFNEKLFF.

The chain is built from TRBV11-2 and TRBJ2-3; TRBD1 might be the D (6 bases). The germline V gene encodes CDR1 SGHAT and CDR2 FQNNGV. CDR3 length equals 15 residues. V lost 4 bases and J lost 2, with 13 bases in between. Here the CDR3 reads CASSSRGGYTDTQYF. The CDR3 DNA is TGTGCCAGCAGCTCCCGAGGGGGTTACACAGATACGCAGTATTTT. Filled out from reference TRBV11-2 and TRBJ2-3, the complete variable domain reads EAGVAQSPRYKIIEKRQSVAFWCNPISGHATLYWYQQILGQGPKLLIQFQNNGVVDDSQLPKDRFSAERLKGVDSTLKIQPAKLEDSAVYLCASSSRGGYTDTQYFGPGTRLTVL.

This chain connects TRBV18 to TRBJ2-1; no reliable D call. V lost 2 bases, J lost 8 bases, and 13 bases lay in between. Germline CDR1 reads KGHSH; CDR2 reads LQKENI. This CDR3 is 14 amino acids long. CDR3 nucleotides: TGTGCCAGCTCACCATTCTATACTGCGGATGAGCAGTTCTTC. It specifies CASSPFYTADEQFF. Based on the CDR3 plus reference TRBV18 and TRBJ2-1, the full variable domain is NAGVMQNPRHLVRRRGQEARLRCSPMKGHSHVYWYRQLPEEGLKFMVYLQKENIIDESGMPKERFSAEFPKEGPSILRIQQVVRGDSAAYFCASSPFYTADEQFFGPGTRLTVL.

This clone was seen only once. The V and J genes are TRBV4-3 and TRBJ2-2, with 10 bases aligning to TRBD2. CDR1 is LGHNA, CDR2 YSLEER, per germline. V lost 0 bases to trimming and J lost 6 bases; unmatched junction nucleotides: 10. The CDR3 covers 18 residues. As DNA, the CDR3 is TGCGCCAGCAGCCAAGATCAGGCTAGCGGGAGCCCATCCGGGGAGCTGTTTTTT. Its protein is CASSQDQASGSPSGELFF.

The chain carries TRBV19 and TRBJ1-2; TRBD1 is a possible D gene (6 bases). Germline loops: CDR1 LNHDA, CDR2 SQIVND (reference sequence). The germline V and J ends were trimmed by 5 bases and 5 bases, with 21 bases remaining between them. The CDR3 totals 16 residues. The CDR3 DNA sequence: TGTGCCAGTAGTCCAGGACAGCGCCCACTAAATTATGGCTACACCTTC. This encodes CASSPGQRPLNYGYTF. The whole variable domain, filled in from reference TRBV19 and TRBJ1-2, reads DGGITQSPKYLFRKEGQNVTLSCEQNLNHDAMYWYRQDPGQGLRLIYYSQIVNDFQKGDIAEGYSVSREKKESFPLTVTSAQKNPTAFYLCASSPGQRPLNYGYTFGSGTRLTVV.